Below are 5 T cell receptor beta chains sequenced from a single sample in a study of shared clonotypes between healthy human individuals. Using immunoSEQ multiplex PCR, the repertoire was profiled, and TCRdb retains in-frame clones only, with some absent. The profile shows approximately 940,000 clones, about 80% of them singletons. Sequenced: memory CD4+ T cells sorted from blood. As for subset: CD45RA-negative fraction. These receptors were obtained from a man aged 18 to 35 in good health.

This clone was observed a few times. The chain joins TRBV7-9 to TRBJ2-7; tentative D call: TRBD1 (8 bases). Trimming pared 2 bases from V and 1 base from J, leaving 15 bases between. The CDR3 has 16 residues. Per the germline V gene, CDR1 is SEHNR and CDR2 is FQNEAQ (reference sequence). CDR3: CASSLPGQGGSYEQYF. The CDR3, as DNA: TGTGCCAGCAGCTTACCCGGACAGGGAGGGTCCTACGAGCAGTACTTC.

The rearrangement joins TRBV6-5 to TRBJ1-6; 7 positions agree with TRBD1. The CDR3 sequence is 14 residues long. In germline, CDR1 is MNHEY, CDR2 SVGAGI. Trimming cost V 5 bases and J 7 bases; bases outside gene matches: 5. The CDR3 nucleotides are TGTGCCAGCAGTAACAGGGGTAGGAATTCACCCCTCCACTTT. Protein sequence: CASSNRGRNSPLHF.

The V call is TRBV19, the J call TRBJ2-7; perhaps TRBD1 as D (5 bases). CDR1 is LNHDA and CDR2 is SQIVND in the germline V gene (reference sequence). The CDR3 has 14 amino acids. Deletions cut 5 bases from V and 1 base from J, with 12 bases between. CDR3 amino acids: CASSLRAGSYEQYF. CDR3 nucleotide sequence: TGTGCCAGTAGTCTCCGGGCAGGGTCCTACGAGCAGTACTTC.

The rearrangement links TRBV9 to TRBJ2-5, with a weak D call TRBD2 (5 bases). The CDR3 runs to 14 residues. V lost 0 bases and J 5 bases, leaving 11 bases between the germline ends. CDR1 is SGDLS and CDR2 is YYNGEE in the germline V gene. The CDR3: CASSVGLGEETQYF. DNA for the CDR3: TGTGCCAGCAGCGTAGGGCTGGGAGAGGAGACCCAGTACTTC.

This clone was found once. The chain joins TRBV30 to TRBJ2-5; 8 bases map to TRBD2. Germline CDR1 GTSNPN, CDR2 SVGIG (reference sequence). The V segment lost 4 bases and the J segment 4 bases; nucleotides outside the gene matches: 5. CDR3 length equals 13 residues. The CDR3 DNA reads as TGTGCCTGGATAGCGGGGCCGGGAGAGACCCAGTACTTC. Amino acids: CAWIAGPGETQYF.